This entry is about one T cell receptor (beta chain). Its antigen is unidentified. This entry is derived from a study of shared clonotypes between healthy human individuals. Study-wide results and caveats: Naive subsets usually exceeded memory subsets in estimated richness.

The junction had 4 bases not matched to a gene; V was cut back by 2 bases and J by 1 base. The V gene's germline CDR1 is SGHNT and CDR2 YYREEE (reference sequence). This CDR3 comprises 15 residues. Nashville, Tennessee was home to all donors, each a Caucasian adult. Produced via immunoSEQ multiplex PCR; TCRdb's table is partial and in-frame only. Of approximately 980,000 clones in the sample, less than 85% were seen once. This receptor was taken from a man younger than 35 in good health. The chain joins TRBV5-4 to TRBJ1-1; 8 bases are shared with TRBD1. The material sequenced was memory CD4+ T cells sorted from blood. Documented subset: CD45RA-negative fraction. CDR3 protein: CASSFLGQGNTEAFF. CDR3 DNA: TGTGCCAGCAGCTTTTTAGGACAGGGGAACACTGAAGCTTTCTTT.